This T cell receptor beta chain was sequenced during a study of blood T cells in healthy people across ages (dated by TCRdb to between 2014 and 2017). For the study in its entirety: Template switching captured roughly one uniquely barcoded TCR beta cDNA molecule per two T cells in model experiments. The study analyzed two additional independent replicas of 1 million unique cDNA reads from the same blood draw for two donors, one aged 18 to 30 and one aged 80 or older. Using deep sequencing normalized with unique cDNA molecular identifiers, the study measured how TCR beta repertoire diversity changes with age. To avoid experimental bias, donors of different ages were randomly spread across the sequencing lanes. The donors were divided into four age groups: young (average approximately 17 years), middle-aged (approximately 42), aged (about 60) and long-lived (around 87).

The method behind the library was 5' RACE. The sequencer listed for this sample is Illumina HiSeq 2500. The second PCR ran for about 6 to 12 cycles and used a J-beta primer mix along with a sample-barcoded 5' primer. A unique molecular identifier was introduced onto each TCR beta cDNA molecule by a template-switch 5' adaptor carrying 12 random nucleotides. Each sample yielded at least 3 million CDR3-containing paired-end reads. All of the RNA was converted into first-strand cDNA using the Mint cDNA synthesis kit, with a TRBC-specific oligonucleotide serving as the primer. After uracil-DNA glycosylase treatment, a first 18-cycle PCR used universal primers M1SS and BC2_uni_R on all cDNA. In the source study's methods: Each sample was normalized by randomly selecting 1 million high-quality reads, each carrying a distinct molecular identifier. Instead of being binned into consensus sequences, reads with shared molecular identifiers were discarded. MiTCR, set to a Q25 quality threshold and the strictest error-elimination algorithm, was used for CDR3 identification, clonotype clustering and error correction. A nonparametric unseen species model with Euler transformation was used to estimate a lower bound on total TCR beta diversity. In-frame beta chains were kept once TCRdb had trimmed the public reads at Q25 with fastp and called clones with MiXCR. Rows matching on CDR3 protein sequence are summarized as one entry with the most common DNA and genes. The V and J calls here are based on TCRdb, not the publication. This sample holds 650,000 to 900,000 distinct CDR3 sequences; about 59% were observed only once. The ten largest clonotypes hold around a quarter of the sample.

On the study overall, not on this receptor specifically: Observed TCR beta diversity per million T cells fell roughly linearly with age, and a significant reduction was already apparent by age around 40. Bulk unsorted PBMC profiling prevented conclusive comparison of naive and antigen-experienced compartments. Because donor CMV infection status was unknown, age-related changes in expanded clonotypes were potentially confounded. Estimates of total diversity based on one million sequenced T cells were regarded as lower bounds and as underestimates. There was a strong correlation between observed TCR beta diversity and the percentage of naive T cells measured by flow cytometry. Compared with the aged group, the long-lived group had more naive CD4+ T cells, fewer expanded clones and increased TCR diversity, a pattern suggesting age selection.

Looking up the germline V gene yields CDR1 SGHVS and CDR2 FQNEAQ. Its CDR3 holds 14 amino acids, cysteine through phenylalanine. Only CDR3 DNA is held: 42 bases, read in frame from base 1. Note on this clonotype: What this receptor recognizes is not known. Base qualities are not at hand, and no much larger clone is one base apart.

Donors were approximately 42 systemically healthy Caucasian individuals from Russia aged roughly 6 to 90 years. Around 10 milliliters of peripheral blood were collected from each donor into EDTA-treated Vacutainer tubes. Ficoll-Paque density-gradient centrifugation was used to isolate PBMCs, with at least 6.5 million per sample. Trizol reagent was used to extract total RNA from the PBMCs, yielding at least 5 micrograms per sample. Naive CD45RAhigh/CD27high T cell percentages were measured by flow cytometry on a PBMC aliquot from every donor. Sample: blood. The receptor was derived from a man aged 30 to 45 in good health. The chain is made from TRBV7-8 and TRBJ2-4; 7 bases in the middle match TRBD2. The J call may not be correct, given that the DNA end is closer to TRBJ2-7. The nucleotide sequence is given as TGTGCCAGCATGCGCGGGAGCGTCCCCTACGAGCAGTACTTC. It encodes CASMRGSVPYEQYF.